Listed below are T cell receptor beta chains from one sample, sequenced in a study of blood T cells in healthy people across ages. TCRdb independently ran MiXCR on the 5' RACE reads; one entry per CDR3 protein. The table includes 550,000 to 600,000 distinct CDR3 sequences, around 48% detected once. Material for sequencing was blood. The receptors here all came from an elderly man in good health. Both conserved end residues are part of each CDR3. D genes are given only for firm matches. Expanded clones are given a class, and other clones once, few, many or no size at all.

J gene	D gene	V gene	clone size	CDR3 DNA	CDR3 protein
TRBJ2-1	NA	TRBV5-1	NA	TGCGCCAGCAGCTTGGAAGCTATTGAGCAGTTCTTC	CASSLEAIEQFF
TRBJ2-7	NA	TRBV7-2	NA	TGTGCCATCAGCAAGGGGTACGAGCAGTACTTC	CAISKGYEQYF
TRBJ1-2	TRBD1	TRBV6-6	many	TGTGCCAGCAGTTACCTAGATTGGACAGGGGAGGCCGGTGGCTACACCTTC	CASSYLDWTGEAGGYTF
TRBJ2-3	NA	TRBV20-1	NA	TGCAGTGCTGGACGGTACAGGACAGATACGCAGTATTTT	CSAGRYRTDTQYF
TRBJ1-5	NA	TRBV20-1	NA	TGCAGTGTTGCGCGTTATAGCAATCAGCCCCAGCATTTT	CSVARYSNQPQHF
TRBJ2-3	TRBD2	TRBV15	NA	TGTGCCACCAGCAGCTATAGGGGGGCACGGACTAGCGGAACACCCGGTACGCAGTATTTT	CATSSYRGARTSGTPGTQYF
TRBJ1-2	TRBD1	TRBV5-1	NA	TGCGCCGGCAGCCTGGGACAGGGGGTTGGCTACACCTTC	CAGSLGQGVGYTF
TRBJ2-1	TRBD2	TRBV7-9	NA	TGTGCCAGCAGCTTAAGGAGAGGGAGGGCGCACAATGAGCAGTTCTTC	CASSLRRGRAHNEQFF
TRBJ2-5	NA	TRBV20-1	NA	TGCAGTGCTAGAGATCATAGAGAGACCCAGTACTTC	CSARDHRETQYF
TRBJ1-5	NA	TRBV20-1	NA	TGCAGTGCTATTCGGAGTTCTGGGGGTCTGGGCGGGCAGCCCCAGCATTTT	CSAIRSSGGLGGQPQHF
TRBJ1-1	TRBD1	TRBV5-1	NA	TGCGCCAGCAGCCTGTGGACAGGGAGAGGCACTGAAGCTTTCTTT	CASSLWTGRGTEAFF
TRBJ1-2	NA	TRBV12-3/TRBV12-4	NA	TGTGCCAGCAGTTTAGATCAGGCGGGGGGCTATGGCTACACCTTC	CASSLDQAGGYGYTF
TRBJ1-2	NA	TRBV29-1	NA	TGCAGCGTTATCCTGCGGGGGAACTATGGCTACACCTTC	CSVILRGNYGYTF
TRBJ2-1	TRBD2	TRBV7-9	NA	TGTGCCAGCAGCCCCGGGACTAGCGGGAGGTTCAATGAGCAGTTCTTC	CASSPGTSGRFNEQFF